A selection of T cell receptor beta chains follows, all from one sample in a study of radiotherapy plus CTLA-4 blockade in lung cancer. Sequencing used immunoSEQ multiplex PCR; TCRdb keeps in-frame clones, though not all of them. This repertoire shows 45,000 or so clones, roughly two thirds found once; its top ten account for roughly 3.5%. The material was peripheral blood, obtained from a patient treated with radiotherapy plus ipilimumab. Receptors were obtained from a human donor with non-small cell lung cancer who had a complete response to radiotherapy plus ipilimumab. The CDR3 runs from the conserved cysteine through the conserved F or W.

>TRBJ1-3|TRBV28
CASSLGGRGSGNTIYF
>TRBJ2-2|TRBV7-3
CASSSRDRETGELFF
>TRBJ2-7|TRBV2
CASSPRLEIYEQYF
>TRBJ1-1|TRBV5-1
CASSPGQGAGLDTEAFF
>TRBJ2-5|TRBV15
CATSRDTGTKTQYF
>TRBJ2-7|TRBV28
CASSYRDSGWYEQYF
>TRBJ1-1|TRBV29-1
CSARGSGTEAFF
>TRBJ2-7|TRBV5-4
CASSIRSPGIYEQYF
>TRBJ1-2|TRBV6-6
CASSPGGGDWYGYTF
>TRBJ2-5|TRBV7-8
CASRKSGTSGQETQYF
>TRBJ1-1|TRBV10-1
CASTPTGFNTEAFF
>TRBJ1-3|TRBV19
CASSIWARGTLATGNTIYF
>TRBJ2-5|TRBV6-5
CASRQGRQETQYF
>TRBJ2-4|TRBV19
CASNRKTTADIQYF
>TRBJ2-2|TRBV2
CASKTVGGELFF
>TRBJ2-3|TRBV29-1
CSVTGADTQYF
>TRBJ1-1|TRBV7-8
CASSLTGIRDTEAFF
>TRBJ1-4|TRBV9
CASSVVPGGEKLFF
>TRBJ2-7|TRBV6-5
CASGRARAYEQYF